A single sample gave rise to the 3 T cell receptor beta chains below, sequenced in a study of cytomegalovirus exposure and HLA in healthy donors. Primers for the PCR totalled 60 Vbeta and 13 Jbeta. The method was immunoSEQ multiplex PCR; TCRdb's version includes in-frame clones alone and lacks a portion of them. In the table there are 200,000 to 250,000 clones, approximately 87% of which are singletons. Sequencing was done on a sample of PBMCs. Every receptor here comes from a human donor in good health.

The CDR3 DNA is TGTGCCAGTAGTAGCGGGAGTTTCTCCGGGGAGCTGTTTTTT. It codes for CASSSGSFSGELFF. V is TRBV19 and J is TRBJ2-2; 7 nucleotides agree with TRBD2. The CDR3 covers 14 residues. Germline loops: CDR1 LNHDA, CDR2 SQIVND (reference sequence). The trim removed 4 bases at V and 6 bases at J, leaving 5 bases unmatched.

The V and J genes are TRBV7-9 and TRBJ2-5; TRBD1 matches 10 bases. Trimming took 5 bases from V and 5 from J; bases not matched to a gene: 8. Per the germline V gene, CDR1 is SEHNR and CDR2 is FQNEAQ (reference sequence). The CDR3 spans 15 residues. The CDR3 is CASSPDDRGRETQYF. DNA for the CDR3: TGTGCCAGCAGCCCGGATGACAGGGGGCGGGAGACCCAGTACTTC.

V gene TRBV7-9 combines with J gene TRBJ2-1, with 13 bases fitting TRBD2. CDR3 length: 19 amino acids. V trimming: 7 bases; J trimming: 5 bases; junction bases outside the gene matches: 17. Germline CDR1 is SEHNR and CDR2 is FQNEAQ (reference sequence). The CDR3 sequence: CASTPIGTSGTLGNNEQFF. Written as DNA, the CDR3 is TGTGCCAGCACCCCTATTGGGACTAGCGGGACTCTAGGAAACAATGAGCAGTTCTTC. The full variable domain, completed using reference TRBV7-9 and TRBJ2-1, is DTGVSQNPRHKITKRGQNVTFRCDPISEHNRLYWYRQTLGQGPEFLTYFQNEAQLEKSRLLSDRFSAERPKGSFSTLEIQRTEQGDSAMYLCASTPIGTSGTLGNNEQFFGPGTRLTVL.